What follows describes a single TCR beta chain. What it binds is not known. The sample originates from a study of cytomegalovirus exposure and HLA in healthy donors. Findings and limits, study-wide: Listed as cytomegalovirus-associated were around 160 TCR beta chains.

This CDR3 has 15 amino acids. Germline V gives CDR1 SNHLY, CDR2 FYNNEI. The junction had 8 bases not matched to a gene; V was cut back by 6 bases and J by 3 bases. PCR employed 60 Vbeta and 13 Jbeta primers. Under the authors' procedure: Unique TCR beta chains totaled some 80 million in a later count, with roughly 10 million of them shared. The repertoire was sequenced with immunoSEQ multiplex PCR; TCRdb's copy has only in-frame clones and lacks some. V and J calls and clone size are copied from that table; D and trimming were computed from the DNA. The sample carries some 150,000 clones, roughly 85% recorded once.

Specimen: PBMCs. This chain joins TRBV2 and TRBJ2-4; the match to TRBD1 covers 7 bases. The sequence was collected from a man in his forties in good health and CMV-seropositive. CDR3 sequence: CASRGDRGSKNIQYF. For the CDR3, the DNA is TGTGCCAGCAGGGGGGACAGAGGGAGCAAAAACATTCAGTACTTC. Complete variable domain (other parts from reference TRBV2 and TRBJ2-4): EPEVTQTPSHQVTQMGQEVILRCVPISNHLYFYWYRQILGQKVEFLVSFYNNEISEKSEIFDDQFSVERPDGSNFTLKIRSTKLEDSAMYFCASRGDRGSKNIQYFGAGTRLSVL.